These 3 T cell receptor beta chains were all obtained from the same sample, sequenced in a study of CD8 T cells in ankylosing spondylitis. Using its own MiXCR run on the 5' RACE reads, TCRdb lists one record per CDR3 protein. Counted here are about 160,000 distinct CDR3 sequences, around 19% occurring once; the ten biggest clones make up over 7%. The sample taken for sequencing was blood, either unsorted or a sorted T cell fraction (not recorded which). The receptor source for this set is a male donor with ankylosing spondylitis or in good health (not recorded which).

This clonotype occurred many times. This chain connects TRBV20-1 to TRBJ2-1; 8 positions agree with TRBD2. Germline trimming cut 4 bases from V and 4 bases from J; bases unmatched to any gene: 6. CDR1 and CDR2 from the germline V gene are DFQATT and SNEGSKA (reference sequence). This CDR3 has 14 residues. CDR3 sequence: CSANGLAEYNEQFF. DNA of the CDR3: TGCAGTGCTAACGGACTAGCAGAGTACAATGAGCAGTTCTTC.

This clonotype was recorded at least ten times. CDR3 residues: CSARDVGGRAMSYNEQFF. CDR3 bases: TGCAGTGCTAGAGATGTCGGCGGGAGGGCCATGTCCTACAATGAGCAGTTCTTC. The chain is built from TRBV20-1 and TRBJ2-1, with 9 bases aligning to TRBD2. V was clipped by 0 bases and J by 1 base; unmatched bases: 10. The CDR3 is made up of 18 amino acids. Germline CDR1 is DFQATT and CDR2 is SNEGSKA (reference sequence).

The rearrangement joins TRBV7-9 to TRBJ2-1, with 11 bases matching TRBD2. V trimming: 6 bases; J trimming: 14 bases; junction bases outside the gene matches: 9. This CDR3 is 13 amino acids long. Germline V CDR1 and CDR2: SEHNR, FQNEAQ (reference sequence). CDR3 DNA: TGTGCCAGCAGGCCCACTAGCGGGAGTTTGGAGTTCTTC. It encodes CASRPTSGSLEFF.